The clone carrying this T cell receptor beta chain was seen more than once but under ten times. These data come from a study of T-cell reconstitution after alpha-beta-depleted transplantation in children. Unique molecular identifiers were incorporated during preparation of the TCRbeta library. Using its own MiXCR run on the PCR reads, TCRdb lists one record per CDR3 protein. Among roughly 610,000 distinct CDR3 sequences listed, about 10% were seen once. The V and J ends lost 6 bases and 6 bases respectively, with 18 bases between them. The CDR3 covers 15 residues. The rearrangement joins TRBV12-3 or TRBV12-4 to TRBJ2-1, with TRBD2 as a possible D gene (5 bases). This receptor was taken from a human donor who donated a stem cell graft to a child with acute myeloid leukemia. The sample in question was PBMCs from the stem cell graft donor, obtained from the stem cell graft. CDR3 sequence: CASRPRGMLGNEQFF. In DNA form, the CDR3 reads TGTGCCAGCAGGCCACGAGGGATGTTGGGCAATGAGCAGTTCTTC.